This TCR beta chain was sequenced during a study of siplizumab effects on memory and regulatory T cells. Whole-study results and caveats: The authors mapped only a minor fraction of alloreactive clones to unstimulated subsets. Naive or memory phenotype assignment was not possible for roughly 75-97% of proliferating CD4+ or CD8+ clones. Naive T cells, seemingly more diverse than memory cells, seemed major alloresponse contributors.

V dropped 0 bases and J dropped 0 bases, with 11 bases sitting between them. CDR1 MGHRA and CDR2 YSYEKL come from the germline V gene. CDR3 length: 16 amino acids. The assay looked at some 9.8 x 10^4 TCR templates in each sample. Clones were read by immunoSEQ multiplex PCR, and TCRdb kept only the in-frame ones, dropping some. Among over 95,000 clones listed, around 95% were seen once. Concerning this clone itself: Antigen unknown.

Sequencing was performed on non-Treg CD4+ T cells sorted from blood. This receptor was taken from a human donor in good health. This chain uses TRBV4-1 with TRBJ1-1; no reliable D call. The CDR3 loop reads CASSQDMGSLNTEAFF. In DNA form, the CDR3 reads TGCGCCAGCAGCCAAGATATGGGCAGCCTGAACACTGAAGCTTTCTTT.